One sample yielded the 26 T cell receptor beta chains listed below, sequenced in a study of cytomegalovirus exposure and HLA in healthy donors. PCR employed 60 Vbeta and 13 Jbeta primers. Profiled with immunoSEQ multiplex PCR; TCRdb holds only in-frame clones, not every one. The table records 180,000 or so clones, 70% to 85% of them present only once. Material for sequencing was PBMCs. The source of these receptors is a boy aged 2 to 9 in good health and CMV-seronegative.

The chain links TRBV5-4 to TRBJ1-2; D is uncertain. The germline CDR1 and CDR2 sequences are SGHNT and YYREEE (reference sequence). The CDR3 runs 13 residues. V gave up 2 bases and J gave up 2 bases, with 7 bases separating them. The CDR3 DNA reads as TGTGCCAGCAGCTTTTCAGTGAACTATGGCTACACCTTC. As protein: CASSFSVNYGYTF.

The chain recombines TRBV5-6 with TRBJ2-7, with D uncertain. CDR1 is SGHDT, CDR2 YYEEEE, per germline. The V end lost 1 base, the J end lost 6 bases, and 5 bases lay between the germline ends. The CDR3 is 11 residues long. CDR3 DNA: TGTGCCAGCAGCTTGTTCGGCGAGCAGTACTTC. This translates into CASSLFGEQYF.

The chain is built from TRBV7-2 and TRBJ1-2, with D perhaps TRBD1 (6 bases). Germline lookup yields CDR1 SGHTA and CDR2 FQGNSA. The V and J ends lost 1 base and 7 bases respectively, with 13 bases between them. The CDR3 length is 14 residues. The CDR3 DNA reads TGTGCCAGCAGCTTAGTTACGGGGGGCGGTGGCTACACCTTC. Its translation: CASSLVTGGGGYTF.

The CDR3 is CASSLYGGATDTQYF. The CDR3 coding sequence is TGTGCCAGCAGCTTGTATGGGGGGGCCACAGATACGCAGTATTTT. This rearrangement joins TRBV7-2 to TRBJ2-3; D might be TRBD2 (7 bases). CDR1 and CDR2 from the germline V gene are SGHTA and FQGNSA. Trimming stripped 3 bases from V and 2 bases from J, with 12 bases between. CDR3 length: 15 amino acids. The complete variable domain, with remaining parts taken from reference TRBV7-2 and TRBJ2-3, reads GAGVSQSPSNKVTEKGKDVELRCDPISGHTALYWYRQSLGQGLEFLIYFQGNSAPDKSGLPSDRFSAERTGGSVSTLTIQRTQQEDSAVYLCASSLYGGATDTQYFGPGTRLTVL.

Remarks on this clone: A read error may produce the germline difference seen at one junction end. The sample carries other DNA sequences with the same CDR3. This sequence joins TRBV15 and TRBJ2-3, with D perhaps matching TRBD1 (6 bases). This CDR3 has 15 amino acids. Germline values: CDR1 LNHNV, CDR2 YYDKDF (reference sequence). CDR3 sequence (DNA): TGTGCCACCAGTAGAGATCAACTAGGGGGTAATACGCAGTATTTT. Translating it yields CATSRDQLGGNTQYF.

The V call is TRBV5-1, the J call TRBJ1-1, with 9 bases aligning to TRBD1. Trimming took 3 bases from V and 7 from J; bases not matched to a gene: 7. The CDR3 consists of 14 residues. The germline V gene encodes CDR1 SGHRS and CDR2 YFSETQ. The CDR3 sequence: CASSYGQGMHEAFF. In nucleotides, the CDR3 is TGCGCCAGCAGCTACGGACAGGGGATGCATGAAGCTTTCTTT.

CDR3 in amino acids: CASSSRDRPSGTF. The CDR3 DNA reads TGTGCCAGTAGTAGCCGGGACAGACCGTCGGGCACCTTC. The rearrangement links TRBV19 to TRBJ1-2, with 7 bases aligning to TRBD1. The CDR3 runs to 13 residues. CDR1 LNHDA and CDR2 SQIVND come from the germline V gene (reference sequence). Trimming removed 4 bases from V and 13 bases from J; junction bases left unmatched: 12.

Comments on this clone: Within the sample, other DNA sequences also encode this same CDR3. The chain uses TRBV6-5 and TRBJ2-7; TRBD1 might be the D (5 bases). Trimming left V 0 bases short and J 3 bases short, with 12 bases between. CDR3 length: 15 residues. Germline V gene data show CDR1 as MNHEY and CDR2 as SVGAGI. CDR3 residues: CASSYSSQGGYEQYF. The CDR3 nucleotides read TGTGCCAGCAGTTACTCATCTCAGGGTGGCTACGAGCAGTACTTC.

The gene calls are TRBV11-2 and TRBJ2-1; a possible D gene is TRBD2 (6 bases). CDR3 size: 13 residues. Germline CDR1 SGHAT, CDR2 FQNNGV. The V end was cut by 7 bases, the J end by 9 bases, with 16 bases between. This chain's CDR3 is CASTPSGGIEQFF. The DNA of the CDR3 is TGTGCCAGCACCCCCTCCGGGGGAATTGAGCAGTTCTTC.

The rearrangement uses TRBV14 and TRBJ2-5; D call uncertain. Germline values: CDR1 SGHDN, CDR2 FVKESK. V was pared by 1 base and J by 9 bases, with 15 bases between. The CDR3 is 14 residues long. The CDR3 DNA is TGTGCCAGCAGCCAAGTTTGGCCCGGTGGGCCCCAGTACTTC. Amino acids: CASSQVWPGGPQYF.

The rearrangement joins TRBV7-2 to TRBJ1-1, with D hard to call. V shed 3 bases and J shed 1 base, with 12 bases lying between them. Germline-derived CDR1 and CDR2 are SGHTA and FQGNSA. The CDR3 is made up of 15 amino acids. Here the CDR3 reads CASSFLGLANTEAFF. The CDR3 DNA is TGTGCCAGCAGCTTTCTTGGACTGGCGAACACTGAAGCTTTCTTT.

The chain combines TRBV6-1 with TRBJ2-5, with unresolved D. CDR3 length: 13 residues. Trimming shortened V by 2 bases and J by 11 bases, and 15 bases separated the two germline ends. Germline loops: CDR1 MNHNS, CDR2 SASEGT. In DNA, the CDR3 is TGTGCCAGCAGTGAATCCCGACGGTTGGAGCAGTACTTC. Its translation: CASSESRRLEQYF.

This chain links TRBV2 with TRBJ2-5; 9 nucleotides align to TRBD2. This CDR3 contains 14 residues. Germline CDR1 SNHLY, CDR2 FYNNEI. J was trimmed by 3 bases and V by 4 bases; bases with no gene match: 3. CDR3 in DNA: TGTGCCAGCAGTGGAATAGCGGGGGAAGAGACCCAGTACTTC. Its protein is CASSGIAGEETQYF.

The genes are TRBV5-1 and TRBJ2-7; perhaps TRBD2 as D (5 bases). V lost 0 bases to trimming and J lost 3 bases, with 13 bases between them. This CDR3 spans 15 amino acids. The V gene's germline CDR1 is SGHRS and CDR2 YFSETQ. CDR3 region: CASSLGGVGNYEQYF. The CDR3 DNA reads TGCGCCAGCAGCTTGGGGGGAGTAGGGAACTACGAGCAGTACTTC.

This clone appeared a single time. The CDR3 coding sequence is TGTGCCTGGAGCGCTAGCCAAAATTCACCCCTCCACTTT. This sequence encodes CAWSASQNSPLHF. V is TRBV30 and J is TRBJ1-6, with unresolved D. V was pared by 3 bases and J by 7 bases, with 10 bases between. The germline CDR1 and CDR2 sequences are GTSNPN and SVGIG (reference sequence). The CDR3 has 13 residues.

The gene calls are TRBV6-6 and TRBJ1-2; D is undetermined. Germline values: CDR1 MNHNY, CDR2 SVGAGI (reference sequence). The germline V and J ends were trimmed by 6 bases and 5 bases, with 4 bases remaining between them. There are 10 residues in the CDR3. The chain's CDR3 is CASSLYGYTF. The CDR3 DNA is TGTGCCAGCAGCCTTTATGGCTACACCTTC.

The chain employs TRBV9 and TRBJ2-1; 12 bases fit TRBD1. The CDR3 extends over 17 amino acids. The ends lost 3 bases at V and 10 bases at J; junction bases unmatched: 14. CDR1 and CDR2 (germline): SGDLS, YYNGEE. The CDR3 region is CASSARTTGQGAGEQFF. DNA of the CDR3: TGTGCCAGCAGCGCTCGAACCACGGGACAGGGGGCTGGCGAGCAGTTCTTC.

The chain employs TRBV7-9 and TRBJ2-1; D is unresolved. V was clipped by 4 bases and J by 7 bases, with 11 bases between them. Germline CDR1 reads SEHNR; CDR2 reads FQNEAQ (reference sequence). The CDR3 extends over 13 amino acids. The CDR3 region has the DNA TGTGCCAGCAGCTCCCGGGTCCTAAATGAGCAGTTCTTC. It yields the protein CASSSRVLNEQFF.

The rearrangement uses TRBV19 and TRBJ1-1; D may be TRBD1 (5 bases). CDR1 is LNHDA, CDR2 SQIVND, per germline (reference sequence). The length of the CDR3 is 15 residues. V lost 5 bases and J 2 bases, leaving 15 bases between the germline ends. CDR3 sequence: CASSFRGRGNTEAFF. The CDR3 coding sequence is TGTGCCAGTAGTTTCCGGGGGAGGGGAAACACTGAAGCTTTCTTT.

The chain couples TRBV5-1 to TRBJ1-4, with D uncertain. Trimming left V 4 bases short and J 0 bases short, with 7 bases between. CDR3 length: 14 residues. The germline V gene has CDR1 SGHRS and CDR2 YFSETQ. The CDR3: CASSAEATNEKLFF. CDR3 bases: TGCGCCAGCAGCGCTGAGGCAACTAATGAAAAACTGTTTTTT.

This sequence joins TRBV12-5 and TRBJ2-1, with 12 positions matching TRBD2. Germline assignment: CDR1 LGHNT and CDR2 FRNRAP. This CDR3 is built from 17 residues. The junction had 11 bases not matched to a gene; V was cut back by 2 bases and J by 9 bases. The CDR3 DNA is TGTGCTAGTGGTTTGATCCCGACTAGCGGGGGTACTGGTGAGCAGTTCTTC. Translating gives CASGLIPTSGGTGEQFF.

This chain connects TRBV6-1 to TRBJ2-7, with TRBD2 matching 15 bases. The CDR3 totals 14 residues. Losses at the gene ends were 6 bases for V and 7 bases for J; bases not matched to a gene: 4. Germline V gene sequence: CDR1 MNHNS, CDR2 SASEGT. The DNA for the CDR3 is TGTGCCAGCAGCGGACTAGCGGGGGGGCGGGAGCAGTACTTC. Its protein product is CASSGLAGGREQYF.

The V and J genes are TRBV7-2 and TRBJ2-2; D is undetermined. The germline CDR1 and CDR2 sequences are SGHTA and FQGNSA. The CDR3 spans 14 residues. V dropped 2 bases and J dropped 1 base, with 5 bases sitting between them. This chain's CDR3 is CASSLLRNTGELFF. In DNA form, the CDR3 reads TGTGCCAGCAGCTTACTACGGAACACCGGGGAGCTGTTTTTT.

This clone was counted once. V and J are TRBV9 and TRBJ2-2; perhaps TRBD1 as D (6 bases). The CDR3 runs to 14 residues. Trimming took 5 bases from V and 4 from J, leaving 12 bases between them. Germline lookup yields CDR1 SGDLS and CDR2 YYNGEE. The CDR3 DNA reads TGTGCCAGCAGAGGACAGAGGAGCACCGGGGAGCTGTTTTTT. It yields the protein CASRGQRSTGELFF.

This clone was observed a handful of times. The chain uses TRBV7-9 and TRBJ2-1; maybe TRBD1 (7 bases). Germline values: CDR1 SEHNR, CDR2 FQNEAQ (reference sequence). The germline V and J ends were trimmed by 1 base and 7 bases, with 17 bases remaining between them. This CDR3 comprises 16 residues. CDR3 protein: CASSLEGGGALNEQFF. The CDR3 DNA sequence: TGTGCCAGCAGCTTAGAAGGAGGGGGCGCTTTGAATGAGCAGTTCTTC.

The genes are TRBV30 and TRBJ1-1; D ambiguous. The V gene's germline CDR1 is GTSNPN and CDR2 SVGIG (reference sequence). V was pared by 3 bases and J by 5 bases, with 16 bases between. CDR3 size: 14 residues. This CDR3 is CAWRASGWWTEAFF. The CDR3 nucleotides are TGTGCCTGGAGGGCCTCGGGGTGGTGGACTGAAGCTTTCTTT.